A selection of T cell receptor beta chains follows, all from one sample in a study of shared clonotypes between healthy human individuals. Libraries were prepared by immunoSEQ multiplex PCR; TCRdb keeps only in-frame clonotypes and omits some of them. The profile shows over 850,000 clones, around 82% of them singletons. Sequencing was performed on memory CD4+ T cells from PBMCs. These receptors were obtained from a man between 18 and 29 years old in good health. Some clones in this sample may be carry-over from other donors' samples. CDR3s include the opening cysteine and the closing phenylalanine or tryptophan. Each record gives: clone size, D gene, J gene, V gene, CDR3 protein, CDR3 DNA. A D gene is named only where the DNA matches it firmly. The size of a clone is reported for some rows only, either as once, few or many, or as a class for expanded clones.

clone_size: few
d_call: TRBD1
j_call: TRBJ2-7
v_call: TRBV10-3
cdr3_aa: CAIGRGSNREQYF
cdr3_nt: TGTGCCATCGGCAGGGGGAGTAATCGCGAGCAGTACTTC

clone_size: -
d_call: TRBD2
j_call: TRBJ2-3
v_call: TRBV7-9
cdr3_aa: CASSLGIAGGADTQYF
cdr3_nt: TGTGCCAGCAGCTTAGGAATAGCGGGAGGAGCAGATACGCAGTATTTT

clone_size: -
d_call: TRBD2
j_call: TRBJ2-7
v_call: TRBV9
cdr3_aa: CASSALLAGHKGEQYF
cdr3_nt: TGTGCCAGCAGCGCCTTACTAGCGGGACACAAGGGCGAGCAGTACTTC

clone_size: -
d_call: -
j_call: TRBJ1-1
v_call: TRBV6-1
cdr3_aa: CASSPGRNTEAFF
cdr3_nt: TGTGCCAGCAGTCCTGGTAGGAACACTGAAGCTTTCTTT

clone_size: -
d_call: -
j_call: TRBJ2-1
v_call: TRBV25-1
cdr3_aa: CASSEYSATNEQFF
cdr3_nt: TGTGCCAGCAGTGAATATTCAGCGACCAATGAGCAGTTCTTC

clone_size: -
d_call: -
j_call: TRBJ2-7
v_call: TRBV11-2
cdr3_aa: CASSLDRDKGEQYF
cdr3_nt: TGTGCCAGCAGCTTAGATAGGGACAAGGGGGAGCAGTACTTC

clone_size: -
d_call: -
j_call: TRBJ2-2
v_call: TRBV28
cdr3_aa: CASRPIRANTGELFF
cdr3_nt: TGTGCCAGCAGGCCGATCAGGGCGAACACCGGGGAGCTGTTTTTT

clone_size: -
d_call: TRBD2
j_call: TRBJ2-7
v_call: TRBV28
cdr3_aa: CASTRGRAWYEQYF
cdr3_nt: TGTGCCAGCACCCGCGGGAGGGCCTGGTACGAGCAGTACTTC

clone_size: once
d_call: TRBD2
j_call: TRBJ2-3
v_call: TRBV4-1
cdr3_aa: CASSLVGGRAQDTQYF
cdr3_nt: TGCGCCAGCAGCCTGGTTGGCGGGAGGGCCCAAGATACGCAGTATTTT

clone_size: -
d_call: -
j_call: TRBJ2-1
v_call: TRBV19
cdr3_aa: CASSRAREAGNEQFF
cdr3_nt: TGTGCCAGTAGTAGGGCCAGGGAGGCGGGAAATGAGCAGTTCTTC

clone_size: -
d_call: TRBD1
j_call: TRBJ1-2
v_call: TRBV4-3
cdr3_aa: CASSQATGTGASYGYTF
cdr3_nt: TGCGCCAGCAGCCAAGCCACCGGGACAGGGGCCAGCTATGGCTACACCTTC

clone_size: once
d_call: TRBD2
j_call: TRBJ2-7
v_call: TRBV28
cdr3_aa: CASKTLGGAYEQYF
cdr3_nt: TGTGCCAGCAAGACCCTCGGGGGGGCCTACGAGCAGTACTTC

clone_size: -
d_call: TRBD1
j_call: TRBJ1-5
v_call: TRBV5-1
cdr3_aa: CASSSTGTSNQPQHF
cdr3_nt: TGCGCCAGCAGCTCGACAGGGACTAGCAATCAGCCCCAGCATTTT

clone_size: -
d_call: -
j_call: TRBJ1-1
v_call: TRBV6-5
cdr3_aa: CASCPAGTNTEAFF
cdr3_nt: TGTGCCAGCTGCCCAGCTGGAACAAACACTGAAGCTTTCTTT

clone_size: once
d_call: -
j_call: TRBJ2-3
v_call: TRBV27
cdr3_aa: CASSLATFGDTQYF
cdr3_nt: TGTGCCAGCAGTTTAGCAACCTTCGGGGATACGCAGTATTTT

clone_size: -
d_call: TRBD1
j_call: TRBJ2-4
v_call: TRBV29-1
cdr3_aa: CSVVQGAGNIQYF
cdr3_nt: TGCAGCGTCGTACAGGGGGCCGGAAACATTCAGTACTTC

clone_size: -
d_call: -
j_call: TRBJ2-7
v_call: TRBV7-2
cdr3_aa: CASSNDRWTYEQYF
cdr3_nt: TGTGCCAGCAGCAACGACAGGTGGACCTACGAGCAGTACTTC

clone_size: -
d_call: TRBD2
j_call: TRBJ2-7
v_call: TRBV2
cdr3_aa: CASSEKRLAGDLPYHEQYF
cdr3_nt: TGTGCCAGCAGTGAGAAGAGACTAGCGGGAGATCTCCCCTATCACGAGCAGTACTTC

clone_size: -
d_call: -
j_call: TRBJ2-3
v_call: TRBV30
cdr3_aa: CAWGSNSADTQYF
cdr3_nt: TGTGCCTGGGGATCGAACAGTGCGGATACGCAGTATTTT

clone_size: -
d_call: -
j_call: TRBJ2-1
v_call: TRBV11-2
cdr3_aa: CASSSAYNEQFF
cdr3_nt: TGTGCCAGCAGTTCCGCCTACAATGAGCAGTTCTTC